The clone carrying this T cell receptor (beta chain) was seen many times. This sample is drawn from a study of low-dose radiotherapy and immunotherapy resistance in tumors. Study-level information: Cohort 1 was given 0.5 Gy fractions every 2 weeks, 6.5 Gy in total. Each fraction given to Cohort 2 every two weeks delivered 1 Gy, and the total reached 13 Gy over 26 weeks. Intravenous administration to patients comprised nivolumab at 240 mg every two weeks and ipilimumab at 1 mg/kg every six weeks. Patients received cyclophosphamide 200 mg/m2 intravenously every two weeks, the day before radiation-immunotherapy.

cDNA synthesis used a TRAV/TRBV-specific primer set for both chains. TCR amplification used 15 to 20 PCR cycles, a constant-region primer and a V-primer adapter. TCRdb itself ran the reads through MiXCR, one entry per CDR3 protein. This table holds 95,000 to 100,000 distinct CDR3 sequences, around 20% found once. This sample's time point: after trial treatment. The treatment is: LDRT plus nivolumab, ipilimumab, low-dose cyclophosphamide and aspirin (RACIN trial). From germline, CDR1 is MNHNS and CDR2 SASEGT. This CDR3 is 12 amino acids long. Between the trimmed V and J ends, which lost 7 bases and 4 bases, there was a span of 11 bases.

The clonotype was recovered from a male donor with prostate cancer. V and J are TRBV6-1 and TRBJ2-7; D might be TRBD1 (6 bases). Sequencing was performed on PBMCs, taken after low-dose radiotherapy plus immunotherapy. CDR3 region: CASTGTTYEQYF. CDR3 bases: TGTGCCAGCACCGGGACAACTTACGAGCAGTACTTC.